This entry is about one T cell receptor beta chain. The sample originates from a study of blood T cell repertoires in COVID-19. The wider study: PBMCs, B-cell-depleted T cells, or T cells were the source of the cDNA or gDNA that made up the material.

With V trimmed by 4 bases and J by 4 bases, 6 bases remained unmatched. Germline-derived CDR1 and CDR2 are SGHTA and FQGNSA. The CDR3 loop spans 15 amino acids. Original handling: Amplified reference gene primers provided the basis for estimating nucleated cell counts. The method was immunoSEQ multiplex PCR; TCRdb's version includes in-frame clones alone and lacks a portion of them. That table furnishes V, J and clone size, whereas the DNA furnished D and trimming. The sample lists about 44,000 clones; roughly 84% were seen once. The clonotype comes from a woman aged 70-85 years with acute or convalescent COVID-19. V gene TRBV7-2 combines with J gene TRBJ2-5, with 10 bases identical to TRBD2. Sequencing input: peripheral blood. The CDR3 coding sequence is TGTGCCAGCAGCTCGCTAGCGGGAGTGCGAGAGACCCAGTACTTC. Amino acid sequence: CASSSLAGVRETQYF.